Following are 8 T cell receptor beta chains from one sample sequenced in a study of cytomegalovirus exposure and HLA in healthy donors. The primer mix had 60 Vbeta and 13 Jbeta primers. The protocol was immunoSEQ multiplex PCR, while the TCRdb copy is restricted to in-frame clones and leaves out a portion. The data include tens of thousands of clones; the top ten clones carry 3.8%. Sequenced sample: PBMCs. The receptors come from a female donor in good health and CMV-seropositive.

This chain uses TRBV5-6 with TRBJ2-7, with a tentative D call TRBD1 (5 bases). The CDR3 length is 16 residues. Germline V gene sequence: CDR1 SGHDT, CDR2 YYEEEE. V lost 4 bases and J 2 bases, leaving 19 bases between the germline ends. CDR3 residues: CASSAATGDWAYEQYF. The DNA for the CDR3 is TGTGCCAGCAGCGCCGCAACAGGAGACTGGGCCTACGAGCAGTACTTC.

The chain couples TRBV4-1 to TRBJ1-5; D not certain. The V end was cut by 1 base, the J end by 7 bases, with 14 bases between. CDR3 length: 15 amino acids. Looked up from germline, CDR1 is MGHRA and CDR2 is YSYEKL. CDR3 loop: CASSQGSIGYQPQHF. DNA of the CDR3: TGCGCCAGCAGCCAAGGAAGTATCGGGTACCAGCCCCAGCATTTT.

The chain joins TRBV6-6 to TRBJ2-7, with D perhaps TRBD2 (6 bases). Trimming left V 4 bases short and J 5 bases short, with 12 bases between. Germline CDR1 is MNHNY and CDR2 is SVGAGI (reference sequence). This CDR3 region has 13 residues. This CDR3 is CASSLTRRDEQYF. In nucleotides, the CDR3 is TGTGCCAGCAGTTTGACTAGGCGGGACGAGCAGTACTTC.

The V call is TRBV7-3, the J call TRBJ1-5; D not certain. There are 13 residues in the CDR3. Trimming shortened V by 2 bases and J by 5 bases, and 7 bases separated the two germline ends. Germline values: CDR1 SGHTA, CDR2 FQGTGA. CDR3 amino acids: CASSLWPDQPQHF. The CDR3 nucleotides read TGTGCCAGCAGCTTATGGCCCGATCAGCCCCAGCATTTT. The entire variable domain, with the rest obtained from reference TRBV7-3 and TRBJ1-5, is as follows: GAGVSQTPSNKVTEKGKYVELRCDPISGHTALYWYRQSLGQGPEFLIYFQGTGAADDSGLPNDRFFAVRPEGSVSTLKIQRTERGDSAVYLCASSLWPDQPQHFGDGTRLSIL.

The chain combines TRBV18 with TRBJ1-1; a weak D match, TRBD1 (5 bases). This CDR3 comprises 15 residues. The germline gives CDR1 KGHSH, CDR2 LQKENI. V was cut by 6 bases and J by 1 base, with 15 bases left in between. The CDR3 protein is CASSLGRAPNTEAFF. The CDR3 DNA follows: TGTGCCAGCTCCCTGGGCAGGGCGCCGAACACTGAAGCTTTCTTT.

The J gene is TRBJ2-7, the V gene TRBV6-1; no clear D gene. V lost 4 bases and J lost 4, with 11 bases in between. Germline V gene sequence: CDR1 MNHNS, CDR2 SASEGT. The CDR3 runs 13 residues. CDR3 DNA sequence: TGTGCCAGCAGTGCACCGCCGGTATACGAGCAGTACTTC. Residues: CASSAPPVYEQYF.

The J gene is TRBJ2-7, the V gene TRBV11-3; 8 positions match TRBD2. The CDR3 covers 13 residues. Trimming at V came to 6 bases and at J to 3 bases, leaving 4 bases not matched to a gene. The V gene's germline CDR1 is SGHNT and CDR2 YENEEA. The CDR3 nucleotides read TGTGCCAGCAGAACCGGGACTAGCTACGAGCAGTACTTC. As protein: CASRTGTSYEQYF.

This chain links TRBV7-9 with TRBJ1-5; D possibly corresponds to TRBD1 (5 bases). Germline V gene sequence: CDR1 SEHNR, CDR2 FQNEAQ (reference sequence). V was pared by 5 bases and J by 6 bases, with 20 bases between. This CDR3 has 16 residues. Written as DNA, the CDR3 is TGTGCCAGCAGCCCGTTGGGGACCTCGGGGGGTCAGCCCCAGCATTTT. Protein product: CASSPLGTSGGQPQHF.